The 13 T cell receptor beta chains given below trace back to one sample, sequenced in a study of regulatory T cells in long-lasting Graves disease. The authors built TCR beta libraries using iRepertoire HTBI primers and Arm-PCR of CDR3 regions. TCRdb re-called the multiplex PCR reads with MiXCR, one entry per CDR3 protein. Of a few hundred thousand distinct CDR3 sequences listed, 20% to 25% are singletons. Time point in this sample: persistent/refractory GD, antithyroid drugs over 5 years with positive TRAb. After RNA was extracted from PBMCs, the TCR library was made from it. Sequences were derived from peripheral blood mononuclear cells (PBMCs), sampled when the disease was refractory, from a patient treated with antithyroid drugs. All receptors come from a female donor with Graves disease.

This clonotype was counted ten times or more. This chain uses TRBV28 with TRBJ1-6, with 10 bases that match TRBD1. The germline V gene encodes CDR1 MDHEN and CDR2 SYDVKM. After removal of 5 bases from V and 5 bases from J, the junction contained 9 bases not matched to a gene. The CDR3 covers 17 residues. In DNA form, the CDR3 reads TGTGCCAGCAGTACCTACTGGACAGGGGGGAATAATTCACCCCTCCACTTT. It encodes CASSTYWTGGNNSPLHF.

Remarks on this clonotype: One end of the junction is discordant with germline, which a read error may explain. The rearrangement links TRBV19 to TRBJ1-1; D might be TRBD1 (5 bases). Germline loops: CDR1 LNHDA, CDR2 SQIVND (reference sequence). CDR3 length equals 13 residues. CDR3 nucleotides: TGTGCCAGTAGTATTTGGGGGAACACTAAAGCTTTCTTT. Amino acid sequence: CASSIWGNTKAFF. The full variable domain, in which reference TRBV19 and TRBJ1-1 provide the parts outside the CDR3, is DGGITQSPKYLFRKEGQNVTLSCEQNLNHDAMYWYRQDPGQGLRLIYYSQIVNDFQKGDIAEGYSVSREKKESFPLTVTSAQKNPTAFYLCASSIWGNTKAFFGQGTRLTVV.

A few counts support this clonotype. The J gene is TRBJ1-2, the V gene TRBV5-1; 8 bases fit TRBD1. This CDR3 contains 15 residues. Trimming cost V 5 bases and J 3 bases; bases outside gene matches: 9. Germline-derived CDR1 and CDR2 are SGHRS and YFSETQ. The DNA for the CDR3 is TGCGCCAGCAGTTTCCCGGACAGGGATGACTATGGCTACACCTTC. It codes for CASSFPDRDDYGYTF.

This clonotype was counted at least ten times. V usage is TRBV6-5 and J usage is TRBJ2-5; D is perhaps TRBD2 (5 bases). Germline V gene lookup returns CDR1 MNHEY and CDR2 SVGAGI. V was trimmed by 2 bases and J by 5 bases, leaving 15 bases between them. This CDR3 is 15 amino acids long. The CDR3 spells CASSYVNGVAETQYF. CDR3 sequence (DNA): TGTGCCAGCAGTTACGTCAACGGGGTGGCGGAGACCCAGTACTTC.

The rearrangement joins TRBV30 to TRBJ1-6; TRBD1 matches 7 bases. J was trimmed by 4 bases and V by 2 bases; bases with no gene match: 5. Germline V gene data show CDR1 as GTSNPN and CDR2 as SVGIG (reference sequence). The CDR3 covers 15 residues. CDR3 sequence: CAWSPGQPYNSPLHF. The DNA for the CDR3 is TGTGCCTGGAGTCCGGGACAGCCTTATAATTCACCCCTCCACTTT.

The rearrangement joins TRBV20-1 to TRBJ2-7, with D hard to call. V lost 5 bases to trimming and J lost 6 bases, with 14 bases between them. The CDR3 is 12 residues long. Germline V gives CDR1 DFQATT, CDR2 SNEGSKA (reference sequence). CDR3 sequence: CSAGPGVGEQYF. The CDR3 coding sequence is TGCAGTGCTGGACCTGGGGTAGGCGAGCAGTACTTC.

This clonotype was observed a few times. This chain links TRBV6-2 or TRBV6-3 with TRBJ1-5, with D perhaps TRBD1 (6 bases). Per germline, CDR1 MNHEY and CDR2 SVGEGT. V was trimmed by 0 bases and J by 6 bases, leaving 12 bases between them. The CDR3 runs to 15 residues. The CDR3 nucleotides read TGTGCCAGCAGTTACTCTAGGGGGGCAGGTCAGCCCCAGCATTTT. Its translation is CASSYSRGAGQPQHF.

This clonotype was counted once. The J gene is TRBJ2-7, the V gene TRBV3-1; D gene unclear. This CDR3 has 14 amino acids. With 2 bases removed from V and 2 bases from J, the gap between germline ends came to 10 bases. Germline loops: CDR1 LGHDT, CDR2 YNNKEL (reference sequence). The CDR3 DNA sequence: TGTGCCAGCAGCCAATACCCATCGGCCTACGAGCAGTACTTC. Protein: CASSQYPSAYEQYF.

Of note for this clonotype: The conserved phenylalanine or tryptophan normally closing the CDR3 is absent here, so this likely arose from a read error. The J gene is TRBJ1-1, the V gene TRBV5-4; D unclear. This CDR3 contains 14 residues. Germline CDR1 SGHNT, CDR2 YYREEE (reference sequence). V lost 4 bases, J lost 0 bases, and 10 bases lay in between. CDR3: CASSQRDLNTEAFL. The CDR3 DNA follows: TGTGCCAGCAGCCAACGCGACTTGAACACTGAAGCTTTCCTT.

The gene calls are TRBV7-9 and TRBJ1-4; D might be TRBD1 (5 bases). CDR1 is SEHNR and CDR2 is FQNEAQ in the germline V gene (reference sequence). Trimming left V 7 bases short and J 4 bases short, with 10 bases between. The CDR3 is made up of 13 amino acids. As DNA, the CDR3 is TGTGCCAGCACGGGACTGATTAATGAAAAACTGTTTTTT. This codes for CASTGLINEKLFF. Full variable domain (missing parts from reference TRBV7-9 and TRBJ1-4): DTGVSQNPRHKITKRGQNVTFRCDPISEHNRLYWYRQTLGQGPEFLTYFQNEAQLEKSRLLSDRFSAERPKGSFSTLEIQRTEQGDSAMYLCASTGLINEKLFFGSGTQLSVL.

This clonotype was seen only a few times. V usage is TRBV18 and J usage is TRBJ2-1; D is unclear. Trimming stripped 10 bases from V and 0 bases from J, with 16 bases between. CDR3 length: 15 amino acids. Germline-derived CDR1 and CDR2 are KGHSH and LQKENI. This chain's CDR3 is CATSADSRSYNEQFF. The CDR3 DNA sequence: TGTGCCACCTCGGCTGACTCACGCTCCTACAATGAGCAGTTCTTC.

V usage is TRBV4-1 and J usage is TRBJ1-1; 7 nucleotides align to TRBD1. Per the germline V gene, CDR1 is MGHRA and CDR2 is YSYEKL. There are 14 residues in the CDR3. V shed 1 base and J 5 bases; nucleotides not matched to a gene: 4. The CDR3 DNA reads as TGCGCCAGCAGCCAAGTTCAGGGGGGGACTGAAGCTTTCTTT. Its translation: CASSQVQGGTEAFF.

This clonotype has ten or more counts. V and J are TRBV28 and TRBJ2-7; the match to TRBD2 covers 9 bases. CDR1 and CDR2 from the germline V gene are MDHEN and SYDVKM. With 8 bases clipped from V and 2 bases from J, the junction kept 7 bases outside the gene matches. This CDR3 is 14 amino acids long. CDR3 bases: TGTGCCAGCCCCAGCGGGAGGCCACCCTACGAGCAGTACTTC. Its protein is CASPSGRPPYEQYF.